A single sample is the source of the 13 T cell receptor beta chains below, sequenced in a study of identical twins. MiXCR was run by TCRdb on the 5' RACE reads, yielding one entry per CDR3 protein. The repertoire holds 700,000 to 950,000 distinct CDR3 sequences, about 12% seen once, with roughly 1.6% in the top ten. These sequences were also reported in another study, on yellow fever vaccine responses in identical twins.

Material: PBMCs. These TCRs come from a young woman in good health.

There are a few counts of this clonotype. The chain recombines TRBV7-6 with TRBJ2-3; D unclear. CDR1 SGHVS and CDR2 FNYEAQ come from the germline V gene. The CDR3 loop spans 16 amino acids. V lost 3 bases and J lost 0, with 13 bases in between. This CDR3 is CASSFPAAESTDTQYF. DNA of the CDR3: TGTGCCAGCAGCTTTCCCGCTGCGGAAAGCACAGATACGCAGTATTTT.

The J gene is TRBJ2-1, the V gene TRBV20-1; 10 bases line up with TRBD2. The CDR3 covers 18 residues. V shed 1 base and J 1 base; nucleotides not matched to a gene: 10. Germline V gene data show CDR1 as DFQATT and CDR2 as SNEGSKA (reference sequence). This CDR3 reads CSARVTGTSEFSYNEQFF. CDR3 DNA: TGCAGTGCTAGAGTGACCGGGACTAGCGAGTTTTCCTACAATGAGCAGTTCTTC.

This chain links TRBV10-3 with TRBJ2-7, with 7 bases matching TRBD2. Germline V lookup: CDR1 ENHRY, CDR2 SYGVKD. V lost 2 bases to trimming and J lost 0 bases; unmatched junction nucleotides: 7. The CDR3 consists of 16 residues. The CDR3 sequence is CAISEQGGGYSYEQYF. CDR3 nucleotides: TGTGCCATCAGTGAGCAGGGCGGGGGTTACTCCTACGAGCAGTACTTC.

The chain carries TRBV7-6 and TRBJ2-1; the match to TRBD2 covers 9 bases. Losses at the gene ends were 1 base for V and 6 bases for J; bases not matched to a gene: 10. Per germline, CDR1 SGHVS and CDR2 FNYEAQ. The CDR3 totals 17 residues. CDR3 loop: CASSLGASGIVVNEQFF. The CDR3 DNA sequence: TGTGCCAGCAGCTTAGGGGCTAGCGGGATAGTTGTCAATGAGCAGTTCTTC.

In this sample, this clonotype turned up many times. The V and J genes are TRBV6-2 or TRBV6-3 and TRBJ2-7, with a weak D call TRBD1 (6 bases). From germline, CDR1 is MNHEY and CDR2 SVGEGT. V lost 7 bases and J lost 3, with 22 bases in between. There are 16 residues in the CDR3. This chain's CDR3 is CASKSGGAGVGYEQYV. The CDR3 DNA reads TGTGCCAGCAAGAGTGGCGGTGCAGGGGTTGGCTACGAGCAGTACGTC.

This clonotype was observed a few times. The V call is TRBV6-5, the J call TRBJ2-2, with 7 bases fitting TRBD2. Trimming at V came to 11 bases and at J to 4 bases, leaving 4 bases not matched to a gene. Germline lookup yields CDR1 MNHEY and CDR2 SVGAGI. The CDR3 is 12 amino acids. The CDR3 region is CAVWGGTGELFF. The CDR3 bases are TGTGCCGTATGGGGGGGCACCGGGGAGCTGTTTTTT.

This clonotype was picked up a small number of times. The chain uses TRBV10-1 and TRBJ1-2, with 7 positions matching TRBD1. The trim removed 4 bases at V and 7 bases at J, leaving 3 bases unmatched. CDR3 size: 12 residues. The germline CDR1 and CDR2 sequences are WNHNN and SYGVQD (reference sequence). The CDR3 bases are TGCGCCAGCAGTGGCGACAGGGTTGGCTACACCTTC. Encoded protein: CASSGDRVGYTF.

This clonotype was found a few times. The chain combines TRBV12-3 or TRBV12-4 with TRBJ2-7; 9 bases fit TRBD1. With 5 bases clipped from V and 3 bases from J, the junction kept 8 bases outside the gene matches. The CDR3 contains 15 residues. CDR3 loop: CASSPGTGSIYEQYF. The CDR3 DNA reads TGTGCCAGCAGTCCAGGGACAGGGAGCATCTACGAGCAGTACTTC.

In DNA, the CDR3 is TGTGCCACCAGCAGAGCTGGGACTCCAAGAAACATTCAGTACTTC. It is translated as CATSRAGTPRNIQYF. The genes are TRBV15 and TRBJ2-4; maybe TRBD2 (6 bases). The germline gives CDR1 LNHNV, CDR2 YYDKDF (reference sequence). The CDR3 has 15 residues. V was clipped by 1 base and J by 6 bases, with 13 bases between them.

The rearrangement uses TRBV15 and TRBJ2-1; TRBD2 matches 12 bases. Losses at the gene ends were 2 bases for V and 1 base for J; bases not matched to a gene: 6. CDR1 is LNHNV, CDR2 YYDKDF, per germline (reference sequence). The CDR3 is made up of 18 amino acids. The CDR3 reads CATSRQGLAGSSYNEQFF. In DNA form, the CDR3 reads TGTGCCACCAGCAGACAAGGACTAGCGGGATCTTCCTACAATGAGCAGTTCTTC. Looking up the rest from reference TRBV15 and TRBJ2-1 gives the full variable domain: DAMVIQNPRYQVTQFGKPVTLSCSQTLNHNVMYWYQQKSSQAPKLLFHYYDKDFNNEADTPDNFQSRRPNTSFCFLDIRSPGLGDTAMYLCATSRQGLAGSSYNEQFFGPGTRLTVL.

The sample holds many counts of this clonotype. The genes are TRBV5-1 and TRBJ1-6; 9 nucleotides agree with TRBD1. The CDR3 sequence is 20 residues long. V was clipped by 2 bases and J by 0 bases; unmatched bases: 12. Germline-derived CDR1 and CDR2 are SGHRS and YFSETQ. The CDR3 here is CASSLPSGTGPSSYNSPLHF. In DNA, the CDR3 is TGCGCCAGCAGCTTACCCTCCGGGACAGGGCCGAGCTCCTATAATTCACCCCTCCACTTT.

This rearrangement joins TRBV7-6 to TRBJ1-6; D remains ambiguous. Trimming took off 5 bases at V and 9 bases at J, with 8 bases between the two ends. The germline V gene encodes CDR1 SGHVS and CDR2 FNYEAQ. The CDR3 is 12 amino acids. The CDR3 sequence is CASSDVGSPLHF. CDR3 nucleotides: TGTGCCAGCAGCGACGTAGGTTCACCCCTCCACTTT. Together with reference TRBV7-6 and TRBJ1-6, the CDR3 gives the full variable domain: GAGVSQSPRYKVTKRGQDVALRCDPISGHVSLYWYRQALGQGPEFLTYFNYEAQQDKSGLPNDRFSAERPEGSISTLTIQRTEQRDSAMYRCASSDVGSPLHFGNGTRLTVT.

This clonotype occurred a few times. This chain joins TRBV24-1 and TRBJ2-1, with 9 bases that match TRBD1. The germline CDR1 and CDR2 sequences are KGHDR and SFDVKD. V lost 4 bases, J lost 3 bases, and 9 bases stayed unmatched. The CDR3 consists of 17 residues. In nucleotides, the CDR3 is TGTGCCACCAGTGACCCGGACAGGGGTAGGGGCTACAATGAGCAGTTCTTC. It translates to CATSDPDRGRGYNEQFF.